This T cell receptor beta chain was recovered during a study of regulatory T cells in long-lasting Graves disease. Study-wide results and limits: Clonotypes that were public and shared totalled about 2,500 in persistent patients versus approximately 970 in new patients. Gene preferences differed: TRBV28, TRBJ1-2, TRBJ2-5 in persistent cases.

Germline values: CDR1 ENHRY, CDR2 SYGVKD. The ends were cut back, 9 bases at V and 4 bases at J, with 18 bases in the middle. CDR3 length: 14 amino acids. Time point: newly diagnosed GD, antithyroid drugs for less than 3 months. Preparation of the TCR library used RNA extracted from PBMCs. Regarding this clonotype: The antigen is unknown.

HTBI primers from iRepertoire and Arm-PCR of CDR3 regions yielded the TCR beta libraries. Original methodology: Identified across the samples were over 50 TRBV segments and more than twelve TRBJ segments. TCRdb recomputed calls from the multiplex PCR reads with MiXCR, one row per CDR3 protein. The V and J calls were not made by the authors but by TCRdb's processing. The table records roughly 560,000 distinct CDR3 sequences, about 11% of them present only once. The data also belong to a second study, concerning T cells in Graves' hyperthyroidism and ophthalmopathy. That work adds: An initial round of RT-PCR targeting the TCR CDR3 relied on the HTBI primer set.

This specimen was peripheral blood mononuclear cells (PBMCs), taken at new diagnosis, from a patient treated with antithyroid drugs. The TCR originated in a woman aged 25 to 39 with Graves disease. V gene TRBV10-3 combines with J gene TRBJ1-1, with D maybe TRBD1 (6 bases). The CDR3: CAIGTPPAGTEAFF. CDR3 DNA: TGTGCCATTGGGACACCCCCAGCGGGCACTGAAGCTTTCTTT.